This is a list of T cell receptor beta chains from one sample in a study of cytomegalovirus exposure and HLA in healthy donors. TCRdb's copy holds only in-frame clones and misses some; the assay was immunoSEQ multiplex PCR. This repertoire comprises some 80,000 clones; its ten largest clones make up about 1%. The sample taken for sequencing was PBMCs. The receptors shown here come from a woman aged 25 to 39 in good health and CMV-seronegative. CDR3s include the opening cysteine and the closing phenylalanine or tryptophan. D genes are given only for firm matches. Not every row has a clone size; where given, it reads once, few, many or a size class.

TRBD2,.,TRBJ2-2,TRBV6-1,TGTGCCAGCAGTTTAGCGGGACGGAACACCGGGGAGCTGTTTTTT,CASSLAGRNTGELFF
TRBD1,.,TRBJ1-2,TRBV6-6,TGTGCCAGCAGTTACTTGGGACAGGGGAACTATGGCTACACCTTC,CASSYLGQGNYGYTF
.,.,TRBJ1-6,TRBV15,TGTGCCACCAGCAGGGGCCTTAATAATTCACCCCTCCACTTT,CATSRGLNNSPLHF
TRBD2,.,TRBJ2-2,TRBV19,TGTGCCAGTAGTATAGCTACTAGCGCTCGAGGGGAGCTGTTTTTT,CASSIATSARGELFF
TRBD1,.,TRBJ1-2,TRBV2,TGTGCCAGCAGAGCGACAGGGGGCAGGGGGTATGGCTACACCTTC,CASRATGGRGYGYTF
.,.,TRBJ1-1,TRBV6-5,TGTGCCAGCAGTTACGATCAGGGTTCTTTCGGTACTGAAGCTTTCTTT,CASSYDQGSFGTEAFF
.,.,TRBJ1-5,TRBV4-1,TGCGCCAGCAGCCAAGCTCCGGGGGATCAGCCCCAGCATTTT,CASSQAPGDQPQHF
TRBD1,.,TRBJ1-5,TRBV6-1,TGTGCCAGCAGTGAAACGACAGGGCTAGATAGCAATCAGCCCCAGCATTTT,CASSETTGLDSNQPQHF
TRBD2,.,TRBJ2-2,TRBV6-6,TGTGCCAGCAGGGCTAGCGGGCCCACGAACACCGGGGAGCTGTTTTTT,CASRASGPTNTGELFF
TRBD1,.,TRBJ2-1,TRBV27,TGTGCCAGCAGTTTGGTAGGACAGGGGCACAATGAGCAGTTCTTC,CASSLVGQGHNEQFF
TRBD2,.,TRBJ2-3,TRBV7-9,TGTGCCAGCAGCTTGACTAGCGTTGATACGCAGTATTTT,CASSLTSVDTQYF
.,.,TRBJ2-7,TRBV2,TGTGCCAGCAGAAGCGCAGAAAGCTCCTACGAGCAGTACTTC,CASRSAESSYEQYF
.,.,TRBJ2-7,TRBV29-1,TGCAGCGTCCGTACGGGAGTCTACGAGCAGTACTTC,CSVRTGVYEQYF
.,.,TRBJ2-3,TRBV29-1,TGCAGCGTTGAAACCGGGGTACACACAGATACGCAGTATTTT,CSVETGVHTDTQYF
TRBD1,.,TRBJ1-5,TRBV25-1,TGTGCCAGCAGTGGCCCCGGGACAGGGTCCCAGCCCCAGCATTTT,CASSGPGTGSQPQHF
TRBD1,.,TRBJ2-2,TRBV30,TGTGCCTGGAGACTGACAGGGACCACCGGGGAGCTGTTTTTT,CAWRLTGTTGELFF
.,.,TRBJ2-3,TRBV9,TGTGCCAGCAGCGTCAGCAGGCTCAGGGCAGATACGCAGTATTTT,CASSVSRLRADTQYF
TRBD1,.,TRBJ1-6,TRBV2,TGTGCCAGCAGGCTCGGGAGGGGGCAAAATTCACCCCTCCACTTT,CASRLGRGQNSPLHF
TRBD1,.,TRBJ1-5,TRBV6-1,TGTGCCAGCACCCTGACAGGGGATCAGCCCCAGCATTTT,CASTLTGDQPQHF
.,.,TRBJ1-1,TRBV7-9,TGTGCCAGCAGCTTAGACAGCATGAACACTGAAGCTTTCTTT,CASSLDSMNTEAFF
.,.,TRBJ2-7,TRBV5-6,TGTGCCAGCAGCCCCCAGGGGAAAGCAACCTACGAGCAGTACTTC,CASSPQGKATYEQYF
.,.,TRBJ1-2,TRBV4-1,TGCGCCAGCGGATCCGGAGGGTCGACGGGCTACACCTTC,CASGSGGSTGYTF
TRBD1,.,TRBJ2-5,TRBV27,TGTGCCAGCAGAGCCCGACAGGGAGCGCAAGAGACCCAGTACTTC,CASRARQGAQETQYF
TRBD1,.,TRBJ2-3,TRBV7-9,TGTGCCAGCAGCCTGACAGGGACCACAGATACGCAGTATTTT,CASSLTGTTDTQYF
TRBD2,.,TRBJ2-7,TRBV6-6,TGTGCCAGCCGATACAATAGCGGGAGGGATTACGAGCAGTACTTC,CASRYNSGRDYEQYF
TRBD1,.,TRBJ1-3,TRBV6-6,TGTGCCAGCAGTTACTGGGACAGGGCTTTTGGAAACACCATATATTTT,CASSYWDRAFGNTIYF
.,.,TRBJ1-1,TRBV29-1,TGCAGCGTTGCTCGACTCTTGAACACTGAAGCTTTCTTT,CSVARLLNTEAFF
TRBD2,.,TRBJ2-1,TRBV7-9,TGTGCCAGCAGCTCCATAGCGGGGGGATCCAATGAGCAGTTCTTC,CASSSIAGGSNEQFF
TRBD1,.,TRBJ1-6,TRBV6-5,TGTGCCAGCAGTTCCGACAGGGGAAGGTCACCCCTCCACTTT,CASSSDRGRSPLHF
.,.,TRBJ2-5,TRBV5-1,TGCGCCAGCAGCTTGCTATCTAACCAAGAGACCCAGTACTTC,CASSLLSNQETQYF
TRBD1,.,TRBJ2-3,TRBV19,TGTGCCAGTAGTACCCTTCCGGGACAGACTACAGATACGCAGTATTTT,CASSTLPGQTTDTQYF
.,.,TRBJ2-7,TRBV10-3,TGTGCCATCAGCGGCCGGGGGACCTACGAGCAGTACTTC,CAISGRGTYEQYF
.,.,TRBJ2-5,TRBV29-1,TGCAGCGTAGGGGGGACTATGGGAGAGACCCAGTACTTC,CSVGGTMGETQYF
.,.,TRBJ2-5,TRBV5-1,TGCGCCAGCAGCCCGAGCGCCGAAGAGACCCAGTACTTC,CASSPSAEETQYF
.,.,TRBJ1-1,TRBV4-1,TGCGCCAGCAGCCAACCTACAGGAAAGAACACTGAAGCTTTCTTT,CASSQPTGKNTEAFF
TRBD1,.,TRBJ1-6,TRBV30,TGTGCCTGGAGTGGGGGACAGGGGCTCGGTAATTCACCCCTCCACTTT,CAWSGGQGLGNSPLHF
.,.,TRBJ2-2,TRBV6-5,TGTGCCAGCAGTTACTCGCGGCGGACCGGGGAGCTGTTTTTT,CASSYSRRTGELFF
.,.,TRBJ1-1,TRBV5-8,TGTGCCAGCAGCTTGGGGAGCCTCACTGAAGCTTTCTTT,CASSLGSLTEAFF
TRBD1,.,TRBJ2-5,TRBV28,TGTGCCAGCAGTCCTGGACAGGGCCAGACCCAGTACTTC,CASSPGQGQTQYF
.,.,TRBJ2-2,TRBV6-1,TGTGCCAGCAGTGAACCGAGCGGCCACACCGGGGAGCTGTTTTTT,CASSEPSGHTGELFF
.,.,TRBJ1-1,TRBV14,TGTGCCAGCAGCCAATTGCGGAACACTGAAGCTTTCTTT,CASSQLRNTEAFF
.,.,TRBJ2-5,TRBV28,TGTGCCAGCAGTCCCCAGGGACTCGTCCAAGAGACCCAGTACTTC,CASSPQGLVQETQYF
.,.,TRBJ2-7,TRBV7-9,TGTGCCAGCAGCCGGGACTTTTACGAGCAGTACTTC,CASSRDFYEQYF
.,.,TRBJ1-5,TRBV5-5,TGTGCCAGCAGCTTGCGGAGTAGCAATCAGCCCCAGCATTTT,CASSLRSSNQPQHF
.,.,TRBJ2-7,TRBV6-5,TGTGCCAGAAGTTACAACACCGAGCAGTACTTC,CARSYNTEQYF
.,medium-sized,TRBJ1-2,TRBV6-1,TGTGCCAGCAGTGAAGTTGAGGGTGGCTACACCTTC,CASSEVEGGYTF
.,.,TRBJ1-2,TRBV19,TGTGCCAGTAGTAGGCCCGGGGGGGCTAACTATGGCTACACCTTC,CASSRPGGANYGYTF
.,.,TRBJ2-7,TRBV6-1,TGTGCCAGCAGTGCCAGACAGTTGGTCCCCCCCAGCGAGCAGTACTTC,CASSARQLVPPSEQYF
TRBD2,.,TRBJ2-7,TRBV11-2,TGTGCCAGCAGCCACCGGACTAGCGGGGGGAGCTCCTACGAGCAGTACTTC,CASSHRTSGGSSYEQYF
.,.,TRBJ2-7,TRBV29-1,TGCAGCGGAACGGAGTTAGGCTACGAGCAGTACTTC,CSGTELGYEQYF
.,.,TRBJ2-7,TRBV6-1,TGTGCCAGTGGGGCCCCTGGATCCTACGAGCAGTACTTC,CASGAPGSYEQYF
.,.,TRBJ1-1,TRBV18,TGTGCCAGCTCACCTTGGGACACGGAGCAGGCTTTCTTT,CASSPWDTEQAFF
TRBD1,.,TRBJ1-2,TRBV19,TGTGCCACTCACAGGGGAGGAGTGGATGGCTACACCTTC,CATHRGGVDGYTF
.,.,TRBJ1-1,TRBV5-1,TGCGCCAGCAGCTTCAGGGTGGGGGGCACTGAAGCTTTCTTT,CASSFRVGGTEAFF
.,.,TRBJ1-1,TRBV27,TGTGCCAGCATGTTCCAGGCGACAGCTTTCTTT,CASMFQATAFF
.,.,TRBJ1-1,TRBV27,TGTGCCAGCAGCCCCGAGGCAGGGGAAGGCACTGAAGCTTTCTTT,CASSPEAGEGTEAFF
TRBD1,.,TRBJ1-2,TRBV5-5,TGTGCCAGCAGCTCCCGGGGGACAGGGTATGGCTACACCTTC,CASSSRGTGYGYTF
.,.,TRBJ1-2,TRBV18,TGTGCCAGCTCACCTGGGGAGTATGGCTACACCTTC,CASSPGEYGYTF
.,.,TRBJ2-2,TRBV19,TGTGCCAGTAGTATGGCAATAGGGGCCGGGGAGCTGTTTTTT,CASSMAIGAGELFF
.,.,TRBJ2-7,TRBV19,TGTGCCAGTACTTCTAGTTCCTACGAGCAGTACTTC,CASTSSSYEQYF